One and the same sample provided the 27 T cell receptor beta chains below, sequenced in a study of blood T cell repertoires in COVID-19. TCRdb's copy holds only in-frame clones and misses some; the assay was immunoSEQ multiplex PCR. The sample has more than 300,000 clones; approximately 93% are singletons. Sequencing input: PBMCs or T cells enriched from blood (not recorded which). The receptors stem from a woman aged 40 to 50 who had been exposed to COVID-19.

The chain uses TRBV19 and TRBJ1-4, with D perhaps TRBD1 (5 bases). Germline V lookup: CDR1 LNHDA, CDR2 SQIVND (reference sequence). The V end lost 5 bases, the J end lost 8 bases, and 12 bases lay between the germline ends. CDR3 size: 13 residues. CDR3 DNA: TGTGCCAGTAGTGAGTGGAACAGGGAAAAACTGTTTTTT. Translated, it gives CASSEWNREKLFF.

Details on this clone: Distinct nucleotide sequences in the sample also encode this CDR3. This chain joins TRBV7-9 and TRBJ1-6, with TRBD1 identical over 12 bases. Germline V gene data show CDR1 as SEHNR and CDR2 as FQNEAQ (reference sequence). The CDR3 sequence is 15 residues long. The V and J ends lost 5 bases and 7 bases, in that order; junction bases with no gene match: 3. The CDR3: CASSRGQGANSPLHF. DNA of the CDR3: TGTGCCAGCAGCCGGGGACAGGGGGCCAATTCACCCCTCCACTTT.

This sequence joins TRBV7-2 and TRBJ1-5; D not resolved. Germline V gene sequence: CDR1 SGHTA, CDR2 FQGNSA. The CDR3 has 12 residues. Trimming left V 5 bases short and J 7 bases short, with 9 bases between. CDR3 in DNA: TGTGCCAGCAGCCCCTATAACCAGCCCCAGCATTTT. This gives the protein CASSPYNQPQHF.

This chain uses TRBV28 with TRBJ1-1; D gene ambiguous. The ends were cut back, 3 bases at V and 11 bases at J, with 13 bases in the middle. The CDR3 length is 12 residues. Looked up from germline, CDR1 is MDHEN and CDR2 is SYDVKM. The CDR3 coding sequence is TGTGCCAGCAGTTTTGGCAAATTAAAGGCTTTCTTT. Its protein product is CASSFGKLKAFF.

V usage is TRBV5-1 and J usage is TRBJ1-2; 9 bases fit TRBD1. V lost 1 base, J lost 4 bases, and 5 bases stayed unmatched. There are 15 residues in the CDR3. Germline CDR1 is SGHRS and CDR2 is YFSETQ. The DNA of the CDR3 is TGCGCCAGCAGCTTGATGGGACAGGGAAGCTATGGCTACACCTTC. Protein: CASSLMGQGSYGYTF. The whole variable domain, remainder taken from reference TRBV5-1 and TRBJ1-2, is KAGVTQTPRYLIKTRGQQVTLSCSPISGHRSVSWYQQTPGQGLQFLFEYFSETQRNKGNFPGRFSGRQFSNSRSEMNVSTLELGDSALYLCASSLMGQGSYGYTFGSGTRLTVV.

CDR3 loop: CASSYRHRVHEQFF. The CDR3 DNA sequence: TGTGCCAGCAGTTACCGTCACAGGGTTCATGAGCAGTTCTTC. The V call is TRBV27, the J call TRBJ2-1, with a weak D call TRBD1 (6 bases). V lost 4 bases and J 8 bases, leaving 15 bases between the germline ends. Germline lookup yields CDR1 MNHEY and CDR2 SMNVEV (reference sequence). The CDR3 is made up of 14 amino acids.

The J gene is TRBJ2-7, the V gene TRBV19; no definite D call. The CDR3 contains 11 residues. Germline CDR1 and CDR2: LNHDA and SQIVND (reference sequence). Trimming removed 7 bases at V and 6 bases at J, with 10 bases between. This chain's CDR3 is CASTREPEQYF. In DNA, the CDR3 is TGTGCCAGTACTCGTGAGCCCGAGCAGTACTTC.

The V and J genes are TRBV19 and TRBJ1-1, with 7 bases identical to TRBD1. The CDR3 extends over 17 amino acids. Trimming at V came to 1 base and at J to 3 bases, leaving 11 bases not matched to a gene. Germline CDR1 and CDR2: LNHDA and SQIVND (reference sequence). The CDR3 here is CASSIGGGRAKDTEAFF. The CDR3, as DNA: TGTGCCAGTAGTATAGGAGGGGGCAGGGCTAAAGACACTGAAGCTTTCTTT.

The chain couples TRBV11-2 to TRBJ1-1, with D unclear. The V gene lost 1 base and the J gene lost 1 base, with 10 bases spanning the gap. Germline V gene sequence: CDR1 SGHAT, CDR2 FQNNGV. The CDR3 loop spans 15 amino acids. The CDR3 coding sequence is TGTGCCAGCAGCTTAGCTGCAGGCCCGAACACTGAAGCTTTCTTT. Amino acid sequence: CASSLAAGPNTEAFF.

The rearrangement links TRBV11-3 to TRBJ2-1; D is unclear. Germline V gives CDR1 SGHNT, CDR2 YENEEA. The length of the CDR3 is 13 residues. Between the trimmed V and J ends, which lost 1 base and 5 bases, there was a span of 6 bases. The CDR3 loop reads CASSLGQNNEQFF. CDR3 DNA sequence: TGTGCCAGCAGCTTAGGGCAGAACAATGAGCAGTTCTTC.

V usage is TRBV24-1 and J usage is TRBJ1-3; TRBD1 is a possible D gene (5 bases). The V end lost 8 bases, the J end lost 3 bases, and 13 bases lay between the germline ends. Germline CDR1 reads KGHDR; CDR2 reads SFDVKD. This CDR3 comprises 14 residues. CDR3 sequence (DNA): TGTGCCACCATCGGACAAGGCCGTGGAAACACCATATATTTT. As protein: CATIGQGRGNTIYF.

V and J are TRBV19 and TRBJ2-1; 10 positions match TRBD2. Per germline, CDR1 LNHDA and CDR2 SQIVND (reference sequence). The CDR3 has 13 amino acids. The ends lost 3 bases at V and 9 bases at J; junction bases unmatched: 2. In DNA form, the CDR3 reads TGTGCCAGTAGTATGGCTAGCGGGGGTGAGCAGTTCTTC. Translation: CASSMASGGEQFF.

This rearrangement joins TRBV29-1 to TRBJ2-7, with D possibly being TRBD2 (6 bases). CDR3 length: 13 amino acids. V was clipped by 4 bases and J by 6 bases, with 16 bases between them. Looked up from germline, CDR1 is SQVTM and CDR2 is ANQGSEA. CDR3 region: CSVGGVPGPEQYF. DNA of the CDR3: TGCAGCGTTGGGGGGGTCCCAGGGCCCGAGCAGTACTTC.

This clone was seen a few times. The chain employs TRBV7-9 and TRBJ2-1, with TRBD2 matching over 7 bases. V was pared by 1 base and J by 6 bases, with 12 bases of the junction left unmatched. The CDR3 length is 17 residues. CDR1 and CDR2 from the germline V gene are SEHNR and FQNEAQ (reference sequence). CDR3 bases: TGTGCCAGCAGCTTAGTCCTGGGGGAGGGAGAGGGCAATGAGCAGTTCTTC. It is translated as CASSLVLGEGEGNEQFF. The variable domain in full, with the rest retrieved from reference TRBV7-9 and TRBJ2-1, is DTGVSQNPRHKITKRGQNVTFRCDPISEHNRLYWYRQTLGQGPEFLTYFQNEAQLEKSRLLSDRFSAERPKGSFSTLEIQRTEQGDSAMYLCASSLVLGEGEGNEQFFGPGTRLTVL.

J is TRBJ1-1 and V is TRBV5-1; the D gene is possibly TRBD1 (5 bases). CDR1 SGHRS and CDR2 YFSETQ come from the germline V gene. The CDR3 spans 15 residues. Trimming stripped 1 base from V and 1 base from J, with 11 bases between. The CDR3 protein is CASSLTVQGNTEAFF. The CDR3 coding sequence is TGCGCCAGCAGCTTGACTGTGCAGGGGAACACTGAAGCTTTCTTT.

The chain recombines TRBV24-1 with TRBJ2-1; a weak D match, TRBD2 (6 bases). This CDR3 contains 16 residues. V lost 6 bases and J lost 7, with 21 bases in between. Germline V CDR1 and CDR2: KGHDR, SFDVKD. The CDR3 DNA is TGTGCCACCAGTCCCAGCGGGCGGAGGAGGGTAAATGAGCAGTTCTTC. It is translated as CATSPSGRRRVNEQFF.

The rearrangement uses TRBV3-1 (or the pseudogene TRBV3-2) and TRBJ1-1; D call uncertain. V was clipped by 5 bases and J by 6 bases, with 13 bases between them. The CDR3 contains 13 residues. Per the germline V gene, CDR1 is LGHDT and CDR2 is YNNKEL (reference sequence). In nucleotides, the CDR3 is TGTGCCAGCAGCTCAACAGTGCTCCCTGAAGCTTTCTTT. It encodes CASSSTVLPEAFF.

This clone was observed a single time. This sequence joins TRBV4-1 and TRBJ1-1; 7 bases align to TRBD1. The V gene's germline CDR1 is MGHRA and CDR2 YSYEKL. The CDR3 loop spans 17 amino acids. J was trimmed by 5 bases and V by 0 bases; bases with no gene match: 12. The CDR3 DNA reads TGCGCCAGCAGCCAAGAAATACCAGAGGGGGCGAGGACTGAAGCTTTCTTT. Translation gives CASSQEIPEGARTEAFF.

The chain couples TRBV7-3 to TRBJ1-4; D remains ambiguous. The CDR3 has 13 residues. In germline, CDR1 is SGHTA, CDR2 FQGTGA. Trimming removed 8 bases at V and 10 bases at J, with 17 bases between. The CDR3 sequence: CASSCRLTRKLFF. DNA for the CDR3: TGTGCCAGCTCATGCCGCCTTACCAGAAAACTGTTTTTT.

The J gene is TRBJ1-2, the V gene TRBV28, with D maybe TRBD1 (5 bases). With 6 bases removed from V and 2 bases from J, the gap between germline ends came to 16 bases. This CDR3 comprises 15 residues. CDR1 is MDHEN and CDR2 is SYDVKM in the germline V gene. The DNA of the CDR3 is TGTGCCAGCAGGTACCAGGGAATCGGCAACTATGGCTACACCTTC. Protein sequence: CASRYQGIGNYGYTF.

The chain is built from TRBV30 and TRBJ2-2; TRBD2 is a possible D gene (7 bases). The V end was cut by 3 bases, the J end by 5 bases, with 16 bases between. The CDR3 sequence is 15 residues long. CDR1 and CDR2 (germline): GTSNPN, SVGIG (reference sequence). The CDR3 coding sequence is TGTGCCTGGAGGCTGAAGGGGGAGGGTACCGGGGAGCTGTTTTTT. It is translated as CAWRLKGEGTGELFF.

The chain links TRBV5-1 to TRBJ1-6; perhaps TRBD1 as D (5 bases). V was clipped by 1 base and J by 1 base, with 15 bases between them. The V gene's germline CDR1 is SGHRS and CDR2 YFSETQ. The CDR3 is made up of 18 amino acids. CDR3 sequence (DNA): TGCGCCAGCAGCTTGCAACCCGGGGGAGATTCCTATAATTCACCCCTCCACTTT. It is translated as CASSLQPGGDSYNSPLHF.

The chain uses TRBV6-4 and TRBJ1-5; tentative D call: TRBD1 (6 bases). Germline lookup yields CDR1 MRHNA and CDR2 SNTAGT. The V gene lost 4 bases and the J gene lost 3 bases, with 10 bases spanning the gap. The CDR3 runs 14 residues. Written as DNA, the CDR3 is TGTGCCAGCAGTGTCCGGGACATCAATCAGCCCCAGCATTTT. Translating it yields CASSVRDINQPQHF.

The chain is built from TRBV19 and TRBJ1-4, with TRBD1 identical over 7 bases. The V and J ends lost 6 bases and 4 bases, in that order; junction bases with no gene match: 11. CDR3 length: 16 amino acids. Germline V lookup: CDR1 LNHDA, CDR2 SQIVND (reference sequence). CDR3 DNA sequence: TGTGCCAGTAGGGAAAACCGGGACAGATTTAATGAAAAACTGTTTTTT. Its translation: CASRENRDRFNEKLFF.

The chain employs TRBV5-1 and TRBJ1-2, with TRBD1 as a possible D gene (6 bases). Trimming removed 0 bases at V and 4 bases at J, with 13 bases between. CDR1 and CDR2 from the germline V gene are SGHRS and YFSETQ. The CDR3 extends over 15 amino acids. This CDR3 reads CASSLEQGSRYGYTF. The CDR3 DNA sequence: TGCGCCAGCAGCTTGGAGCAGGGGAGTCGCTATGGCTACACCTTC. The complete variable domain, with remaining parts taken from reference TRBV5-1 and TRBJ1-2, reads KAGVTQTPRYLIKTRGQQVTLSCSPISGHRSVSWYQQTPGQGLQFLFEYFSETQRNKGNFPGRFSGRQFSNSRSEMNVSTLELGDSALYLCASSLEQGSRYGYTFGSGTRLTVV.

The rearrangement joins TRBV7-2 to TRBJ2-2; 15 nucleotides match TRBD2. Germline V gives CDR1 SGHTA, CDR2 FQGNSA. The CDR3 is 18 residues long. Trimming cost V 6 bases and J 1 base; bases outside gene matches: 6. This CDR3 reads CASSLAGLAGGNTGELFF. CDR3 in DNA: TGTGCCAGCAGTCTAGCGGGACTAGCGGGAGGGAACACCGGGGAGCTGTTTTTT.

This clone was recorded once. The rearrangement uses TRBV6-6 and TRBJ1-6, with D perhaps TRBD1 (6 bases). Per germline, CDR1 MNHNY and CDR2 SVGAGI (reference sequence). The CDR3 loop spans 15 amino acids. Trimming pared 9 bases from V and 4 bases from J, leaving 16 bases between. CDR3 nucleotide sequence: TGTGCCAGTGGACGGGACAATTCTTATAATTCACCCCTCCACTTT. Translating gives CASGRDNSYNSPLHF.